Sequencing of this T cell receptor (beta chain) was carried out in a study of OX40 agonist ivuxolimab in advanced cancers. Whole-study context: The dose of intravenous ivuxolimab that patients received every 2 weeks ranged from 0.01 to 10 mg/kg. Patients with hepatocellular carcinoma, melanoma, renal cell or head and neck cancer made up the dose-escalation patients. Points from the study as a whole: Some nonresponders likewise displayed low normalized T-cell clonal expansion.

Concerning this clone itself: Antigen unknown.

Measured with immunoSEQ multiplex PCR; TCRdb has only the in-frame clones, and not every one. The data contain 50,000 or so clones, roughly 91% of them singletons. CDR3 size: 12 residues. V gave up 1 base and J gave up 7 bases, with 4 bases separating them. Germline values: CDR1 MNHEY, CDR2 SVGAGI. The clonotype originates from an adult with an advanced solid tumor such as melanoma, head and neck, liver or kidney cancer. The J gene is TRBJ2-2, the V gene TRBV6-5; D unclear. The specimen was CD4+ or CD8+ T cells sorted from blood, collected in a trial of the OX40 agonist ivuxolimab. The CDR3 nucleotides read TGTGCCAGCAGTTACTTTGGCGGGGAGCTGTTTTTT. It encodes CASSYFGGELFF.